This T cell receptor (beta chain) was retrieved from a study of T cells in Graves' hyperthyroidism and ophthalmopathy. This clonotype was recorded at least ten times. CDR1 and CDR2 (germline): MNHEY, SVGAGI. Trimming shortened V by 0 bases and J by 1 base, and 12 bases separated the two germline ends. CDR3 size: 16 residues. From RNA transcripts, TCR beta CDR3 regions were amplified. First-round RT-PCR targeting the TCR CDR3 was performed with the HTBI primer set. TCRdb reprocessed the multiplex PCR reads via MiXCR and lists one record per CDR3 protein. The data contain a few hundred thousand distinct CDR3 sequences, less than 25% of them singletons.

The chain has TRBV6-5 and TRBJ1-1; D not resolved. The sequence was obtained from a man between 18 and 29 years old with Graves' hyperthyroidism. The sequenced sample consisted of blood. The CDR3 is CASSYSRRPKNTEAFF. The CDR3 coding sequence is TGTGCCAGCAGTTACTCCAGACGGCCAAAGAACACTGAAGCTTTCTTT.